This T cell receptor beta chain was found in a study of neurological immune-mediated disorders. As for the cDNA, it was generated by 5'RACE with 10-nucleotide random UMIs. Every sequencing run generated over 190 million TCR-beta sequences from 15-18 subjects. TCRdb recomputed calls from the 5' RACE reads with MiXCR, one row per CDR3 protein. Of more than 15,000 distinct CDR3 sequences listed, over 2.5% are singletons. In its sample, this clonotype was seen many times. No antigen is known for it. Study conclusions and caveats: A possible signature was seen in one related-CDR3 cluster, into which phylogenetic grouping placed the repertoires of 18 of 34 multiple sclerosis patients.

2 million unsorted PBMCs were stored in RNAlater at -80 °C before RNA extraction. Sequencing was carried out using PBMCs. This clonotype originated in a woman between 18 and 29 years old with multiple sclerosis.

CDR3 amino acids: CASSHPGGNQPQHF. CDR3 bases: TGTGCCAGCAGCCATCCAGGGGGCAATCAGCCCCAGCATTTT. V is TRBV28 and J is TRBJ1-5, with a possible D match to TRBD1 (6 bases). The CDR3 consists of 14 residues. Germline assignment: CDR1 MDHEN and CDR2 SYDVKM. V lost 6 bases, J lost 2 bases, and 11 bases lay in between. The full variable domain, rest sourced from reference TRBV28 and TRBJ1-5, is DVKVTQSSRYLVKRTGEKVFLECVQDMDHENMFWYRQDPGLGLRLIYFSYDVKMKEKGDIPEGYSVSREKKERFSLILESASTNQTSMYLCASSHPGGNQPQHFGDGTRLSIL.